These T cell receptor beta chains were read from a single sample in a study of T cell responses to AZD1222 COVID-19 vaccine. TCRdb keeps only in-frame clones here, not all; method: immunoSEQ multiplex PCR. The sample includes about 140,000 clones, almost 95% seen only once; the top ten take about 3.8%. Sequencing used peripheral blood, obtained 28 days after the second AZD1222 dose. The source is an adult who received the AZD1222 COVID-19 vaccine. The CDR3 runs from the conserved cysteine through the conserved F or W. The D gene is left open where the match is weak. The size field is filled for only some rows; it gives once, few, many or a size class.

size: .
D: .
V: TRBV11-1
length: 14
J: TRBJ1-6
CDR3: CASSLTGGRSPLHF
DNA: TGTGCCAGCAGCTTAACGGGGGGGCGATCACCCCTCCACTTT

size: .
D: TRBD1
V: TRBV14
length: 17
J: TRBJ2-1
CDR3: CASSQDRGTGVPNEQFF
DNA: TGTGCCAGCAGCCAAGATCGGGGGACAGGGGTTCCGAATGAGCAGTTCTTC

size: .
D: .
V: TRBV18
length: 15
J: TRBJ2-1
CDR3: CASSSKGRADNEQFF
DNA: TGTGCCAGCTCATCAAAGGGCAGGGCGGACAATGAGCAGTTCTTC

size: .
D: TRBD1
V: TRBV19
length: 14
J: TRBJ1-1
CDR3: CASSAPGTGDLAFF
DNA: TGTGCCAGTAGTGCCCCCGGGACAGGGGATCTGGCTTTCTTT

size: .
D: TRBD2
V: TRBV14
length: 16
J: TRBJ2-1
CDR3: CASSQYPPSGSNEQFF
DNA: TGTGCCAGCAGCCAATACCCGCCTAGCGGGAGTAATGAGCAGTTCTTC

size: .
D: TRBD1
V: TRBV4-1
length: 16
J: TRBJ2-7
CDR3: CASSQGTGTGTYEQYF
DNA: TGCGCCAGCAGCCAAGGTACCGGGACAGGTACCTACGAGCAGTACTTC

size: .
D: .
V: TRBV27
length: 16
J: TRBJ1-1
CDR3: CASSFKGPPWRTEAFF
DNA: TGTGCCAGCAGTTTCAAGGGCCCCCCGTGGCGCACTGAAGCTTTCTTT

size: .
D: .
V: TRBV28
length: 12
J: TRBJ1-2
CDR3: CATRGANYGYTF
DNA: TGTGCCACCAGGGGCGCTAACTATGGCTACACCTTC

size: .
D: TRBD1
V: TRBV5-1
length: 14
J: TRBJ1-2
CDR3: CASSGGTGDYGYTF
DNA: TGCGCCAGCAGCGGGGGGACAGGGGACTATGGCTACACCTTC

size: .
D: TRBD1
V: TRBV7-2
length: 15
J: TRBJ1-2
CDR3: CASSKRQGLYDGYTF
DNA: TGTGCCAGCAGCAAAAGACAGGGCCTTTACGATGGCTACACCTTC

size: .
D: TRBD2
V: TRBV4-3
length: 15
J: TRBJ2-2
CDR3: CASSLWTSAIGELFF
DNA: TGCGCCAGCAGCCTGTGGACTAGCGCAATCGGGGAGCTGTTTTTT

size: .
D: .
V: TRBV29-1
length: 13
J: TRBJ2-7
CDR3: CSASRDLGYEQYF
DNA: TGCAGCGCGTCCCGGGACCTAGGCTACGAGCAGTACTTC

size: .
D: .
V: TRBV7-9
length: 15
J: TRBJ2-2
CDR3: CASSLTGTNTGELFF
DNA: TGTGCCAGCAGCTTAACCGGGACGAACACCGGGGAGCTGTTTTTT

size: .
D: TRBD1
V: TRBV6-5
length: 14
J: TRBJ1-1
CDR3: CASRWTGKNTEAFF
DNA: TGTGCCAGCAGGTGGACAGGGAAGAACACTGAAGCTTTCTTT

size: .
D: .
V: TRBV19
length: 14
J: TRBJ2-1
CDR3: CASSIYGSINEQFF
DNA: TGTGCCAGTAGTATATATGGGTCGATCAATGAGCAGTTCTTC

size: .
D: .
V: TRBV15
length: 16
J: TRBJ2-7
CDR3: CATSRLGGDTSYEQYF
DNA: TGTGCCACCAGCAGACTAGGCGGGGACACCTCCTACGAGCAGTACTTC

size: .
D: .
V: TRBV2
length: 13
J: TRBJ1-1
CDR3: CASRRGVNTEAFF
DNA: TGTGCCAGCAGGAGAGGGGTTAACACTGAAGCTTTCTTT

size: .
D: .
V: TRBV7-3
length: 15
J: TRBJ2-6
CDR3: CASSLGLAGANVLTF
DNA: TGTGCCAGCAGCTTAGGGTTGGCTGGGGCCAACGTCCTGACTTTC

size: few
D: .
V: TRBV28
length: 16
J: TRBJ1-1
CDR3: CASRNRGIIRGTEAFF
DNA: TGTGCCAGCAGAAACCGAGGGATCATTAGGGGCACTGAAGCTTTCTTT

size: .
D: .
V: TRBV29-1
length: 17
J: TRBJ2-1
CDR3: CSAKHLQGKRRGNEQFF
DNA: TGCAGCGCCAAACACCTACAGGGGAAGAGGAGGGGCAATGAGCAGTTCTTC

size: .
D: .
V: TRBV12-5
length: 14
J: TRBJ1-1
CDR3: CASALEGLNTEAFF
DNA: TGTGCTAGTGCCCTAGAGGGCCTAAACACTGAAGCTTTCTTT

size: .
D: .
V: TRBV5-1
length: 14
J: TRBJ1-4
CDR3: CASKEGLTGEKLFF
DNA: TGCGCCAGCAAGGAGGGTCTGACGGGCGAAAAACTGTTTTTT

size: .
D: .
V: TRBV3-1/TRBV3-2
length: 18
J: TRBJ2-3
CDR3: CASSQAPRWRLSTDTQYF
DNA: TGTGCCAGCAGCCAAGCGCCTCGTTGGCGGCTTAGCACAGATACGCAGTATTTT

size: .
D: .
V: TRBV29-1
length: 13
J: TRBJ1-5
CDR3: CSVAGGEHQPQHF
DNA: TGCAGCGTTGCGGGGGGGGAGCATCAGCCCCAGCATTTT

size: .
D: .
V: TRBV19
length: 18
J: TRBJ1-6
CDR3: CASSIGHSSRSYNSPLHF
DNA: TGTGCCAGTAGTATCGGACATTCTTCACGCTCCTATAATTCACCCCTCCACTTT

size: .
D: .
V: TRBV11-2
length: 15
J: TRBJ2-3
CDR3: CASSLEGEGSDTQYF
DNA: TGTGCCAGCAGCTTAGAGGGAGAAGGTAGCGATACGCAGTATTTT

size: .
D: .
V: TRBV10-1
length: 13
J: TRBJ2-5
CDR3: CASSPPGSETQYF
DNA: TGCGCCAGCAGCCCTCCGGGTAGTGAGACCCAGTACTTC

size: .
D: .
V: TRBV11-1
length: 16
J: TRBJ2-7
CDR3: CASSLATGGLSYEQYF
DNA: TGTGCCAGCAGCTTAGCCACTGGGGGGCTCTCCTACGAGCAGTACTTC